Below are 24 T cell receptor beta chains sequenced from a single sample in a study of blood T cell repertoires in COVID-19. Here immunoSEQ multiplex PCR was the method, and the copy in TCRdb shows in-frame clones only, minus some. Here the sample spans some 150,000 clones, approximately 87% being singletons. The specimen sequenced was peripheral blood. These receptors came from a man aged 50-59 years with active COVID-19.

The J gene is TRBJ1-5, the V gene TRBV18; 9 bases are shared with TRBD1. The CDR3 is 16 residues long. From germline, CDR1 is KGHSH and CDR2 LQKENI. V was clipped by 3 bases and J by 3 bases; unmatched bases: 6. This chain's CDR3 is CASSPAQGANNQPQHF. DNA for the CDR3: TGTGCCAGCTCACCTGCACAGGGGGCTAACAATCAGCCCCAGCATTTT.

V and J are TRBV7-8 and TRBJ2-6; possible D gene TRBD1, 7 bases. The CDR3 covers 16 residues. Trimming took 4 bases from V and 4 from J, leaving 14 bases between them. CDR1 SGHVS and CDR2 FQNEAQ come from the germline V gene. The CDR3: CASSSRGETGANVLTF. CDR3 nucleotides: TGTGCCAGCAGCTCCAGGGGGGAAACGGGGGCCAACGTCCTGACTTTC.

The rearrangement links TRBV24-1 to TRBJ2-7; maybe TRBD2 (5 bases). Germline loops: CDR1 KGHDR, CDR2 SFDVKD. Trimming pared 4 bases from V and 0 bases from J, leaving 15 bases between. The CDR3 runs to 16 residues. Written as DNA, the CDR3 is TGTGCCACCAGTGACCCGACACGGGGATCCTCCTACGAGCAGTACTTC. This gives the protein CATSDPTRGSSYEQYF.

The chain is built from TRBV29-1 and TRBJ2-7, with D possibly TRBD1 on 5 matching bases. CDR3 length: 12 residues. Trimming shortened V by 4 bases and J by 2 bases, and 9 bases separated the two germline ends. The germline V gene encodes CDR1 SQVTM and CDR2 ANQGSEA. The CDR3 DNA follows: TGCAGCGTTGCTCAGGGTACCTACGAGCAGTACTTC. Its protein product is CSVAQGTYEQYF.

The J gene is TRBJ2-3, the V gene TRBV28; the match to TRBD2 covers 10 bases. The CDR3 totals 15 residues. Germline V CDR1 and CDR2: MDHEN, SYDVKM. After removal of 6 bases from V and 2 bases from J, the junction contained 5 bases not matched to a gene. DNA of the CDR3: TGTGCCAGCAGAGAAGCGGGAGGGCACACAGATACGCAGTATTTT. Residues: CASREAGGHTDTQYF.

The chain carries TRBV7-2 and TRBJ2-7; a possible D gene is TRBD1 (7 bases). Between the trimmed V and J ends, which lost 5 bases and 5 bases, there was a span of 25 bases. The CDR3 is 17 residues long. Germline V gene lookup returns CDR1 SGHTA and CDR2 FQGNSA. CDR3 coding DNA: TGTGCCAGCAGCATCACCTTGGGAGGACAGGTGAGGAACGAGCAGTACTTC. This encodes CASSITLGGQVRNEQYF.

The rearrangement uses TRBV3-1 (or the pseudogene TRBV3-2) and TRBJ2-3, with 13 bases matching TRBD2. V was pared by 2 bases and J by 7 bases, with 3 bases of the junction left unmatched. The CDR3 loop spans 15 amino acids. Germline CDR1 reads LGHDT; CDR2 reads YNNKEL (reference sequence). The chain's CDR3 is CASSQQLAGGNTQYF. In DNA form, the CDR3 reads TGTGCCAGCAGCCAACAACTAGCGGGGGGGAATACGCAGTATTTT.

As DNA, the CDR3 is TGTGCCAGCAGCCTCCGGCCCGCCAGGGGGAACGAGCAGTTCTTC. It encodes CASSLRPARGNEQFF. J is TRBJ2-1 and V is TRBV7-2; 7 nucleotides match TRBD1. V shed 5 bases, J shed 10 bases, and the junction held 14 bases outside the gene matches. Germline lookup yields CDR1 SGHTA and CDR2 FQGNSA. This CDR3 has 15 amino acids.

V usage is TRBV7-9 and J usage is TRBJ2-7; 9 bases agree with TRBD1. Germline V CDR1 and CDR2: SEHNR, FQNEAQ (reference sequence). This CDR3 contains 15 residues. After removal of 4 bases from V and 3 bases from J, the junction contained 7 bases not matched to a gene. The chain's CDR3 is CASSSRGQGYYEQYF. CDR3 DNA sequence: TGTGCCAGCAGCTCTAGGGGACAGGGATACTACGAGCAGTACTTC.

The rearrangement uses TRBV9 and TRBJ2-1, with 8 bases fitting TRBD1. The V gene end was trimmed by 5 bases and the J gene end by 6 bases; junction bases not matched to a gene: 7. The CDR3 totals 14 residues. The germline gives CDR1 SGDLS, CDR2 YYNGEE. The CDR3 DNA sequence: TGTGCCAGCAGTTTACTCACAGGGGGCAATGAGCAGTTCTTC. Translated, it gives CASSLLTGGNEQFF.

This chain joins TRBV4-3 and TRBJ1-5, with D maybe TRBD1 (6 bases). Germline CDR1 and CDR2: LGHNA and YSLEER. This CDR3 spans 14 amino acids. Deletions cut 1 base from V and 2 bases from J, with 6 bases between. DNA for the CDR3: TGCGCCAGCAGCCAAGCAGGGGGCAATCAGCCCCAGCATTTT. Its protein is CASSQAGGNQPQHF.

The rearrangement uses TRBV3-1 (or the pseudogene TRBV3-2) and TRBJ1-2, with a weak D call TRBD1 (6 bases). V was trimmed by 4 bases and J by 4 bases, leaving 16 bases between them. Germline CDR1 is LGHDT and CDR2 is YNNKEL (reference sequence). This CDR3 is 15 amino acids long. The CDR3 nucleotides are TGTGCCAGCAGCCCCCCCGGGACAACCACCTATGGCTACACCTTC. Amino acid sequence: CASSPPGTTTYGYTF.

The genes are TRBV15 and TRBJ2-5; D might be TRBD1 (6 bases). The CDR3 extends over 16 amino acids. Germline-derived CDR1 and CDR2 are LNHNV and YYDKDF (reference sequence). Trimming stripped 2 bases from V and 4 bases from J, with 17 bases between. CDR3 in amino acids: CATSRLQGGYSETQYF. CDR3 in DNA: TGTGCCACCAGCAGACTACAGGGCGGGTATTCAGAGACCCAGTACTTC.

The chain uses TRBV4-3 and TRBJ2-3; 7 bases line up with TRBD1. CDR1 and CDR2 (germline): LGHNA, YSLEER. This CDR3 region has 15 residues. V dropped 1 base and J dropped 6; count of bases not matched to a gene: 7. DNA of the CDR3: TGCGCCAGCAGCCAAGTTTGGGCCAGGGGGGATACGCAGTATTTT. It encodes CASSQVWARGDTQYF.

The genes are TRBV19 and TRBJ2-2; 9 nucleotides match TRBD2. Germline V CDR1 and CDR2: LNHDA, SQIVND (reference sequence). CDR3 size: 15 residues. V was clipped by 6 bases and J by 4 bases; unmatched bases: 6. The CDR3 spells CASRDGGGATGELFF. In DNA form, the CDR3 reads TGTGCCAGTAGGGACGGCGGGGGGGCCACCGGGGAGCTGTTTTTT.

This chain joins TRBV7-9 and TRBJ1-6, with 9 nucleotides matching TRBD1. Germline values: CDR1 SEHNR, CDR2 FQNEAQ (reference sequence). Germline trimming cut 5 bases from V and 10 bases from J; bases unmatched to any gene: 12. The CDR3 loop spans 16 amino acids. DNA for the CDR3: TGTGCCAGCAGCAGTACGGGACAGGGTAATATCTCACCCCTCCACTTT. Protein: CASSSTGQGNISPLHF.

The chain joins TRBV18 to TRBJ1-2; 10 nucleotides align to TRBD1. This CDR3 comprises 15 residues. Germline V gene lookup returns CDR1 KGHSH and CDR2 LQKENI. The V segment lost 5 bases and the J segment 7 bases; nucleotides outside the gene matches: 10. The CDR3 protein is CASSITGTGERGYTF. CDR3 nucleotide sequence: TGTGCCAGCTCAATAACCGGGACAGGGGAACGTGGCTACACCTTC.

V is TRBV7-2 and J is TRBJ2-3; TRBD2 matches at 8 bases. CDR3 length: 17 residues. Germline loops: CDR1 SGHTA, CDR2 FQGNSA. The V segment lost 5 bases and the J segment 6 bases; nucleotides outside the gene matches: 16. The CDR3 bases are TGTGCCAGCAGCCCCCCCTTGTCGGGGACTAGAGCCGATACGCAGTATTTT. Its translation is CASSPPLSGTRADTQYF.

This clone occurred once. The rearrangement links TRBV27 to TRBJ2-7; D perhaps matches TRBD1 (5 bases). V was trimmed by 5 bases and J by 2 bases, leaving 16 bases between them. Germline lookup yields CDR1 MNHEY and CDR2 SMNVEV (reference sequence). This CDR3 has 15 amino acids. DNA of the CDR3: TGTGCCAGCAGTCCCGCGTTGCAGGGAACCTACGAGCAGTACTTC. Amino acid sequence: CASSPALQGTYEQYF.

V usage is TRBV7-9 and J usage is TRBJ1-4; D possibly corresponds to TRBD1 (5 bases). The V end was cut by 2 bases, the J end by 8 bases, with 18 bases between. Germline-derived CDR1 and CDR2 are SEHNR and FQNEAQ (reference sequence). The CDR3 extends over 16 amino acids. In DNA form, the CDR3 reads TGTGCCAGCAGCTTAAACCTAGACAGTGGTCAGGAAAAACTGTTTTTT. Translation gives CASSLNLDSGQEKLFF.

The V call is TRBV12-3 or TRBV12-4, the J call TRBJ1-2, with a weak D call TRBD1 (6 bases). The CDR3 is 11 residues long. Trimming stripped 3 bases from V and 14 bases from J, with 13 bases between. CDR3 protein: CASSFRGAETF. The CDR3 DNA sequence: TGTGCCAGCAGTTTTCGGGGGGCTGAAACCTTC.

This chain uses TRBV18 with TRBJ1-1; TRBD1 agrees at 8 bases. Germline V gives CDR1 KGHSH, CDR2 LQKENI. CDR3 length equals 14 residues. Unmatched junction bases numbered 5, after V lost 5 bases and J lost 3 bases. CDR3 in amino acids: CASSGQGEHTEAFF. The CDR3 coding sequence is TGTGCCAGCTCAGGACAGGGAGAACACACTGAAGCTTTCTTT.

The rearrangement links TRBV19 to TRBJ1-6, with 7 bases that match TRBD1. With 4 bases clipped from V and 3 bases from J, the junction kept 3 bases outside the gene matches. CDR3 length: 15 amino acids. Germline V CDR1 and CDR2: LNHDA, SQIVND (reference sequence). The CDR3 region has the DNA TGTGCCAGTAGTACGACAGGGCTCTATAATTCACCCCTCCACTTT. Amino acids: CASSTTGLYNSPLHF.

CDR3 in amino acids: CASSYPGLVRTGELFF. CDR3 sequence (DNA): TGTGCCAGCAGTTATCCGGGACTAGTACGCACCGGGGAGCTGTTTTTT. The rearrangement links TRBV7-2 to TRBJ2-2; 8 nucleotides align to TRBD2. Germline-derived CDR1 and CDR2 are SGHTA and FQGNSA. V lost 6 bases to trimming and J lost 4 bases; unmatched junction nucleotides: 10. This CDR3 comprises 16 residues.